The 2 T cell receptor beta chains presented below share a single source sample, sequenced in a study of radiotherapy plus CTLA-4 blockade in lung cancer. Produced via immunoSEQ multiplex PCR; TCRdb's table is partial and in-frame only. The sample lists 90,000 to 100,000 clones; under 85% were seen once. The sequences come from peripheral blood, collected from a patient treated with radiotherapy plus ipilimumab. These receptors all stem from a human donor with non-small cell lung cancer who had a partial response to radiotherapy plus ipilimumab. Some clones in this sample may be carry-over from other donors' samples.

CDR3 protein: CASRLMVSSNEQFF. The CDR3 bases are TGTGCCAGCAGACTAATGGTATCTAGCAATGAGCAGTTCTTC. V is TRBV27 and J is TRBJ2-1; D gene ambiguous. V shed 6 bases and J shed 6 bases, with 15 bases lying between them. The CDR3 is made up of 14 amino acids. CDR1 and CDR2 from the germline V gene are MNHEY and SMNVEV (reference sequence).

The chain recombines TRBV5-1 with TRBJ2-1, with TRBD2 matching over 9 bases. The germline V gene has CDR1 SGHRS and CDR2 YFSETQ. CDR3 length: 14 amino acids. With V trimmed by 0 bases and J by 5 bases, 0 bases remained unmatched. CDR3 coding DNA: TGCGCCAGCAGCTTGGCTAGCGGGGACAATGAGCAGTTCTTC. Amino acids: CASSLASGDNEQFF.